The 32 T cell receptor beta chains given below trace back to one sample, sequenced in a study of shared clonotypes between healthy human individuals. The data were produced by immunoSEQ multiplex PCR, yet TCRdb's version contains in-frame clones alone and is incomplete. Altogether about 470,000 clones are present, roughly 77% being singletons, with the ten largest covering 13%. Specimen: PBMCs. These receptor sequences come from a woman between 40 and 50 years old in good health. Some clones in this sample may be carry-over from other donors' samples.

CDR3 residues: CASSSLQGTSANYGYTF. CDR3 DNA: TGTGCCAGCAGCTCCTTACAGGGAACTTCGGCTAACTATGGCTACACCTTC. The V and J genes are TRBV5-5 and TRBJ1-2, with D perhaps TRBD1 (6 bases). The CDR3 spans 17 residues. Germline V CDR1 and CDR2: SGHKS, YYEKEE (reference sequence). V dropped 3 bases and J dropped 0 bases, with 18 bases sitting between them. Together with reference TRBV5-5 and TRBJ1-2, the CDR3 gives the full variable domain: DAGVTQSPTHLIKTRGQQVTLRCSPISGHKSVSWYQQVLGQGPQFIFQYYEKEERGRGNFPDRFSARQFPNYSSELNVNALLLGDSALYLCASSSLQGTSANYGYTFGSGTRLTVV.

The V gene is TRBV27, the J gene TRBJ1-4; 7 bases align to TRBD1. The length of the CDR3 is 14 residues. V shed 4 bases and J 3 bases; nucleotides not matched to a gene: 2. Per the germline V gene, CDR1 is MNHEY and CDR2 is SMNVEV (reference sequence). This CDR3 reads CASSSQGANEKLFF. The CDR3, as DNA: TGTGCCAGCAGTTCCCAGGGGGCTAATGAAAAACTGTTTTTT.

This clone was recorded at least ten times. CDR3 DNA: TGTGCCAGCAGTAGCAGGGGCCTTAACACTGAAGCTTTCTTT. This gives the protein CASSSRGLNTEAFF. The chain employs TRBV27 and TRBJ1-1, with D perhaps matching TRBD1 (6 bases). CDR1 is MNHEY, CDR2 SMNVEV, per germline (reference sequence). This CDR3 is 14 amino acids long. The V end lost 5 bases, the J end lost 2 bases, and 12 bases lay between the germline ends.

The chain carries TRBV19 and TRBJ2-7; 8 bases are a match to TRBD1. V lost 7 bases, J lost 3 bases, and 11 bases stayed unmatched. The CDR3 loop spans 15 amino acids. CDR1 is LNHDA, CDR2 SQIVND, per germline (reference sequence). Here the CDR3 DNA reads TGTGCCAGTACCCGGACAGGGAGAGGAAACTACGAGCAGTACTTC. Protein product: CASTRTGRGNYEQYF.

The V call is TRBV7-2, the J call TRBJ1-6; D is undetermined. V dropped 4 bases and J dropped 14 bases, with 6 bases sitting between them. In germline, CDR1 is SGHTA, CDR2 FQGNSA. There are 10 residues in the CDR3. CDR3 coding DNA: TGTGCCAGCAGCTCCCAGGCCCTCCACTTT. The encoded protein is CASSSQALHF.

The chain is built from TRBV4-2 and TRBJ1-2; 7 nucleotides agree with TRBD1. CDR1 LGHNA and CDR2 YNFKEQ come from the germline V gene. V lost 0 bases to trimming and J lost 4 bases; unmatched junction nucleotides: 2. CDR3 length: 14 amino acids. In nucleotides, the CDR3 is TGTGCCAGCAGCCAAGACAGGGGGGCCTATGGCTACACCTTC. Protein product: CASSQDRGAYGYTF.

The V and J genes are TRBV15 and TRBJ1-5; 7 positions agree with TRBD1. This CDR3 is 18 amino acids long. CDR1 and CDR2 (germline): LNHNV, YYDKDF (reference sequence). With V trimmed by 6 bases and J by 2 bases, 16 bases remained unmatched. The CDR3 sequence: CATRWGQSQKSGNQPQHF. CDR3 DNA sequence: TGTGCCACCAGGTGGGGACAGTCCCAAAAAAGCGGCAATCAGCCCCAGCATTTT.

The CDR3, as DNA: TGTGCCATCAGTGAGTCTGGACTCGACAGGGATGAAGCTTTCTTT. As protein: CAISESGLDRDEAFF. This chain connects TRBV10-3 to TRBJ1-1; the match to TRBD1 covers 7 bases. The junction had 8 bases not matched to a gene; V was cut back by 0 bases and J by 7 bases. Germline V gene data show CDR1 as ENHRY and CDR2 as SYGVKD. This CDR3 contains 15 residues.

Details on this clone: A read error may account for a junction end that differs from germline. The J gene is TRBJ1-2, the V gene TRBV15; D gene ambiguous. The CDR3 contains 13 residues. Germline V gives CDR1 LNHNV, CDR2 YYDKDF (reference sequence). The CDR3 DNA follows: TGTGTCACCAGCAGAGACCAAAACTATGGCTACACCTTC. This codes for CVTSRDQNYGYTF.

CDR3 in amino acids: CASERAGVWSDEQFF. CDR3 coding DNA: TGCGCCAGCGAACGAGCGGGAGTTTGGTCGGATGAGCAGTTCTTC. The chain carries TRBV5-1 and TRBJ2-1; 8 nucleotides agree with TRBD2. V was pared by 7 bases and J by 8 bases, with 14 bases of the junction left unmatched. Germline V CDR1 and CDR2: SGHRS, YFSETQ. The CDR3 covers 15 residues.

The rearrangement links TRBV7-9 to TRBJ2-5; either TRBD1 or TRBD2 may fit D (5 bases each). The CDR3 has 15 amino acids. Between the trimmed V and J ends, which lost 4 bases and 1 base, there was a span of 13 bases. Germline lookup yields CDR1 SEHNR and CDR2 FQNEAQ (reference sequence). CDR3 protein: CASSSLGDPQETQYF. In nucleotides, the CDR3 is TGTGCCAGCAGCTCCCTCGGGGACCCCCAAGAGACCCAGTACTTC.

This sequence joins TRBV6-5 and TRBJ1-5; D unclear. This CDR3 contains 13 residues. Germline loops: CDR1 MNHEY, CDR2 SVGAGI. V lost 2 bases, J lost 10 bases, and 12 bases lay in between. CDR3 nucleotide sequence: TGTGCCAGCAGTTACCAGGTAAGCGGTCCCCAGCATTTT. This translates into CASSYQVSGPQHF.

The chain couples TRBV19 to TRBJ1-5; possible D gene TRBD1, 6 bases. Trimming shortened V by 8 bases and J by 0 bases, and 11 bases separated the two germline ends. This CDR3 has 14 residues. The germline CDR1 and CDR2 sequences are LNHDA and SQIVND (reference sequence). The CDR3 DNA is TGTGCCAGTGGACAGCAAATTAGCAATCAGCCCCAGCATTTT. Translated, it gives CASGQQISNQPQHF.

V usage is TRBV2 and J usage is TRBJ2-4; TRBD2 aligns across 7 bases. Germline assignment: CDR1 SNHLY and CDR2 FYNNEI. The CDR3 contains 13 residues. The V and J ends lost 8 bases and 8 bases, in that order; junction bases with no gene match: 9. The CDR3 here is CASQGEGGDIQYF. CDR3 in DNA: TGTGCCAGCCAAGGGGAGGGTGGGGACATTCAGTACTTC.

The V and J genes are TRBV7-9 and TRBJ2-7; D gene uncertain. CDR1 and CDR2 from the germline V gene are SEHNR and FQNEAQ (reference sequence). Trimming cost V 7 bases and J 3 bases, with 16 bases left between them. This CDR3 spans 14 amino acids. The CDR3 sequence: CASNHDKDLYEQYF. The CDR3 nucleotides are TGTGCCAGCAACCACGACAAAGACCTCTACGAGCAGTACTTC.

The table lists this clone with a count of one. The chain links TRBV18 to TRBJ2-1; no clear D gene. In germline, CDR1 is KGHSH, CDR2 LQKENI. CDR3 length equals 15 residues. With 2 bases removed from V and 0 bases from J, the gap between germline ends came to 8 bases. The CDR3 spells CASSPGYSSYNEQFF. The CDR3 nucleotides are TGTGCCAGCTCACCAGGCTACAGCTCCTACAATGAGCAGTTCTTC. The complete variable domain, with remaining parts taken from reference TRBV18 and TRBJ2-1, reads NAGVMQNPRHLVRRRGQEARLRCSPMKGHSHVYWYRQLPEEGLKFMVYLQKENIIDESGMPKERFSAEFPKEGPSILRIQQVVRGDSAAYFCASSPGYSSYNEQFFGPGTRLTVL.

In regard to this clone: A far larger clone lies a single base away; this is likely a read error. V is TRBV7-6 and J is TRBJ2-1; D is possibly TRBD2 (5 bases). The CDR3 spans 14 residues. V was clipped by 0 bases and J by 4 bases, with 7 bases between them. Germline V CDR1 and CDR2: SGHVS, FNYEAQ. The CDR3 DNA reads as TGTGCCAGCAGCTTAGCGGGAGATTACAATGAGCAGTTCTTC. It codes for CASSLAGDYNEQFF.

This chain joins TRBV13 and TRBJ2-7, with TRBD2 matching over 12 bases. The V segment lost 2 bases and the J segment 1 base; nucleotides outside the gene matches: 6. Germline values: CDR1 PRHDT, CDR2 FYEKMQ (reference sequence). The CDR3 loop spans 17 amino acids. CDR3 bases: TGTGCCAGCAGCTTAAGTCCTAGCGGGAGGGGTTCCTACGAGCAGTACTTC. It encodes CASSLSPSGRGSYEQYF.

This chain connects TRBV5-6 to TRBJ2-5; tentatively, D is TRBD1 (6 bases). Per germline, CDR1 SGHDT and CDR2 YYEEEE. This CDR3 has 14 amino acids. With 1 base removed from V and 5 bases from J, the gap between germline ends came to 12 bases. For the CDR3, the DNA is TGTGCCAGCAGCTTGAACAGGGTCCTGGAGACCCAGTACTTC. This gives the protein CASSLNRVLETQYF. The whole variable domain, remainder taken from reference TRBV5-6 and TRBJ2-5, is DAGVTQSPTHLIKTRGQQVTLRCSPKSGHDTVSWYQQALGQGPQFIFQYYEEEERQRGNFPDRFSGHQFPNYSSELNVNALLLGDSALYLCASSLNRVLETQYFGPGTRLLVL.

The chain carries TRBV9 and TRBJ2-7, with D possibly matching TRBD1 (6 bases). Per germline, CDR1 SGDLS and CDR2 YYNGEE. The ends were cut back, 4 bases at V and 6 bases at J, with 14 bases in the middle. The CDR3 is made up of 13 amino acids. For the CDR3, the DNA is TGTGCCAGCAGCACCTACCTCAGGGGCGAGCAGTACTTC. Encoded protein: CASSTYLRGEQYF.

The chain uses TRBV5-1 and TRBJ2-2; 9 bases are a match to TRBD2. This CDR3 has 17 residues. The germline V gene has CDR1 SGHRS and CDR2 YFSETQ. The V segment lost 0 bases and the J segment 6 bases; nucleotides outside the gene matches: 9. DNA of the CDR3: TGCGCCAGCAGCTTGGATAGCGGGAGATCTAAATCCGGGGAGCTGTTTTTT. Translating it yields CASSLDSGRSKSGELFF.

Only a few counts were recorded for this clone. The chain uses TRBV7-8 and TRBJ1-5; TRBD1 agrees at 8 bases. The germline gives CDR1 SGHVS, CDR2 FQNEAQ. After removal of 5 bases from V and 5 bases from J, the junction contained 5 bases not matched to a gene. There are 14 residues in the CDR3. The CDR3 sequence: CASSPGGLDQPQHF. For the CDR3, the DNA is TGTGCCAGCAGCCCAGGGGGCCTCGATCAGCCCCAGCATTTT.

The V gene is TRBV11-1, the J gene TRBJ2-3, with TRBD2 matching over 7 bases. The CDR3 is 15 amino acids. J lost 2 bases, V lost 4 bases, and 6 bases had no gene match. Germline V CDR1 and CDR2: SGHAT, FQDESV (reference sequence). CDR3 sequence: CASSSMAGDTDTQYF. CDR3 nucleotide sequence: TGTGCCAGCAGCTCAATGGCGGGAGACACAGATACGCAGTATTTT.

The CDR3 DNA is TGTGCCTGGAACACGGGATTCAGTTACGAGCAGTACTTC. It yields the protein CAWNTGFSYEQYF. This chain links TRBV30 with TRBJ2-7; a possible D gene is TRBD2 (5 bases). V was trimmed by 4 bases and J by 4 bases, leaving 14 bases between them. CDR1 is GTSNPN, CDR2 SVGIG, per germline (reference sequence). The CDR3 length is 13 residues.

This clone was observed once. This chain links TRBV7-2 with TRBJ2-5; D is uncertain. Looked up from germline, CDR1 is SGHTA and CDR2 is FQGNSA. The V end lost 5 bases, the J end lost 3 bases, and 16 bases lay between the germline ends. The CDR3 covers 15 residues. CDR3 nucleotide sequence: TGTGCCAGCAGCCTTAATAGACTCGTCAAAGAGACCCAGTACTTC. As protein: CASSLNRLVKETQYF.

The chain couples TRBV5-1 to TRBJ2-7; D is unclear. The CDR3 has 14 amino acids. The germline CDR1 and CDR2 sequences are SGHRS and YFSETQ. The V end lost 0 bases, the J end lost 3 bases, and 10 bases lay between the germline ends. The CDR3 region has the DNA TGCGCCAGCAGCTTGGGGCCTGAAGTCTACGAGCAGTACTTC. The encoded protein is CASSLGPEVYEQYF.

CDR3 nucleotide sequence: TGCGCCAGCAGCTTTCAGGGACAGGGGTACGAGCAGTACTTC. Residues: CASSFQGQGYEQYF. The chain carries TRBV5-1 and TRBJ2-5; TRBD1 agrees at 10 bases. The J call is in doubt because the DNA end fits TRBJ2-7 better. This CDR3 spans 14 amino acids. CDR1 SGHRS and CDR2 YFSETQ come from the germline V gene.

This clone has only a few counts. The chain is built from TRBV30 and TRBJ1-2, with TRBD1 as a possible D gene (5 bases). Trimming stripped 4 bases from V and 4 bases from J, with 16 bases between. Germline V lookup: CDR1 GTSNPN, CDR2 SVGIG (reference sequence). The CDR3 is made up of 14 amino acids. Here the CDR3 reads CAWTRPGNSYGYTF. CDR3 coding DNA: TGTGCCTGGACCAGACCAGGGAATAGCTATGGCTACACCTTC.

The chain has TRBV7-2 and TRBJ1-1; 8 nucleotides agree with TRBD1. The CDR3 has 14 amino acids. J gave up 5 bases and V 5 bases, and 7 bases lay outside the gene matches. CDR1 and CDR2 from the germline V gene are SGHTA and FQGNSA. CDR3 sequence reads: CASSQYRTGTEAFF. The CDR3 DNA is TGTGCCAGCAGCCAATACAGGACAGGGACTGAAGCTTTCTTT.

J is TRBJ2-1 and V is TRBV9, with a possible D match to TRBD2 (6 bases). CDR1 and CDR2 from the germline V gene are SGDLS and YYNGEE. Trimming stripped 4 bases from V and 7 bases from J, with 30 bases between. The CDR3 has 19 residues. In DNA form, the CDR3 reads TGTGCCAGCAGCCCGCGGGACTCCAATCTAGGTTGGGTTTCGAATGAGCAGTTCTTC. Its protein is CASSPRDSNLGWVSNEQFF. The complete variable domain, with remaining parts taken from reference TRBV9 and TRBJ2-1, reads DSGVTQTPKHLITATGQRVTLRCSPRSGDLSVYWYQQSLDQGLQFLIQYYNGEERAKGNILERFSAQQFPDLHSELNLSSLELGDSALYFCASSPRDSNLGWVSNEQFFGPGTRLTVL.

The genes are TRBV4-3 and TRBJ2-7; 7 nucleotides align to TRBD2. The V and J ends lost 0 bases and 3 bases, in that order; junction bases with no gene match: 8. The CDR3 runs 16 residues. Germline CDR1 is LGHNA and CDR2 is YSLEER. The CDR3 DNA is TGCGCCAGCAGCCAAGATTGGGAAGCGGGGAGCTACGAGCAGTACTTC. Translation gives CASSQDWEAGSYEQYF.

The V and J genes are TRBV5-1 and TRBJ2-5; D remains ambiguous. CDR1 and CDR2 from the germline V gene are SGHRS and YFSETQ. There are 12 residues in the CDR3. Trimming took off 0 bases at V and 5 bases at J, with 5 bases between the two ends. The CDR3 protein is CASSLDEETQYF. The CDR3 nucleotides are TGCGCCAGCAGCTTGGACGAGGAGACCCAGTACTTC.